Listed below are T cell receptor beta chains from one sample, sequenced in a study of T cell changes during pregnancy in multiple sclerosis. This table comes from immunoSEQ multiplex PCR, and its TCRdb copy is limited to in-frame clones, with some not included. The sample shows tens of thousands of clones, about 92% of them seen only once. The starting material was peripheral blood, obtained in the third trimester of pregnancy. These receptor sequences come from a female donor in good health, enrolled as a control in a pregnancy study. CDR3s include the opening cysteine and the closing phenylalanine or tryptophan. The order of the fields is V gene, D gene, J gene, clone size, CDR3 DNA, CDR3 protein. A D gene is named only where the DNA matches it firmly. The listing skips clone size in some rows; elsewhere it reads once, few, many or a size class.

TRBV27,TRBD2,TRBJ2-5,few,TGTGCCAGCAGCGCACTAGCGGGGGTTATAGAGACCCAGTACTTC,CASSALAGVIETQYF
TRBV7-2,NA,TRBJ2-5,NA,TGTGCCAGCAGCAGACTCGGTGAGACCCAGTACTTC,CASSRLGETQYF
TRBV15,NA,TRBJ2-7,NA,TGTGCCACCAGCAGAGTTCCGTGGGACGGGAGCTACGAGCAGTACTTC,CATSRVPWDGSYEQYF
TRBV7-9,NA,TRBJ2-7,NA,TGTGCCAGCAGCTTTGGCCACGAGCAGTACTTC,CASSFGHEQYF
TRBV5-1,TRBD1,TRBJ1-4,NA,TGCGCCAGCAGCTTGGCCCCGGGACAGGAAAATAAACTGTTTTTT,CASSLAPGQENKLFF
TRBV6-5,NA,TRBJ2-5,NA,TGTGCCAGCAGTTGGGCCGGGGGAGAGACCCAGTACTTC,CASSWAGGETQYF
TRBV7-9,NA,TRBJ2-1,NA,TGTGCCACGTCCCGAGGGTACAATGAGCAGTTCTTC,CATSRGYNEQFF
TRBV11-2,TRBD2,TRBJ2-5,NA,TGTGCCAGCAGCGCCAGACTAGCGTTTGAGACCCAGTACTTC,CASSARLAFETQYF
TRBV12-5,TRBD1,TRBJ2-3,NA,TGTGCTAGTGGTTCTGGACAGGGGGACACAGATACGCAGTATTTT,CASGSGQGDTDTQYF
TRBV28,TRBD1,TRBJ1-2,NA,TGTGCCAGCAGTTTACGGGACAGACCTTTATATGGCTACACCTTC,CASSLRDRPLYGYTF
TRBV19,NA,TRBJ1-3,few,TGTGCCAGTAGTATTTCGGGGTATGCTGGAAACACCATATATTTT,CASSISGYAGNTIYF
TRBV5-6,NA,TRBJ1-2,NA,TGTGCCAGCAGCTTGGGGGAGGCTTTTTCTGGCTACACCTTC,CASSLGEAFSGYTF
TRBV6-5,NA,TRBJ1-1,NA,TGTGCCAGCAGCCTGGACAGTTACACTGAAGCTTTCTTT,CASSLDSYTEAFF
TRBV6-1,TRBD1,TRBJ2-1,NA,TGTGCCAGCAGTATAGAGAGGGGGCTTGAGCAGTTCTTC,CASSIERGLEQFF
TRBV30,TRBD1,TRBJ2-1,NA,TGTGCCTGGAGTACAGGGGACAATGAGCAGTTCTTC,CAWSTGDNEQFF
TRBV27,TRBD1,TRBJ2-3,NA,TGTGCCAGCAGTGGGGGACAGGACACAGATACGCAGTATTTT,CASSGGQDTDTQYF
TRBV5-1,TRBD1,TRBJ1-1,NA,TGCGCCAGCAGCTCAAACAGGGGGCAGAACACTGAAGCTTTCTTT,CASSSNRGQNTEAFF
TRBV2,NA,TRBJ2-5,NA,TGTGCCAGCAGTGAACATCCCAGGGGTGGCGAGACCCAGTACTTC,CASSEHPRGGETQYF
TRBV4-2,TRBD2,TRBJ2-1,NA,TGTGCCAGCAGCCAAGATGTCCAACCCGCGGGGGTCAATGAGCAGTTCTTC,CASSQDVQPAGVNEQFF
TRBV2,TRBD2,TRBJ2-3,NA,TGTGCCAGCAGTGAAATTCAGCGGGGGGGCGGGGATACGCAGTATTTT,CASSEIQRGGGDTQYF
TRBV4-1,TRBD2,TRBJ2-2,NA,TGCGCCAGCAGCCAAGAAAGAGAAGTAGCGGGTCATACCGGGGAGCTGTTTTTT,CASSQEREVAGHTGELFF
TRBV7-2,NA,TRBJ2-2,NA,TGTGCCAGCAGCCTGTTTGCGGGGAACACCGGGGAGCTGTTTTTT,CASSLFAGNTGELFF
TRBV7-9,NA,TRBJ1-2,NA,TGTGCCAGCAGCTTAGGAGCAGGGCCCAACTATGGCTACACCTTC,CASSLGAGPNYGYTF
TRBV5-6,NA,TRBJ1-1,NA,TGTGCCAGCAGCTTTGGGGGGGGGAACACTGAAGCTTTCTTT,CASSFGGGNTEAFF
TRBV7-9,NA,TRBJ2-7,once,TGTGCCAGCAGCTTATGGTCCGGCGGGGCCCCCTACGAGCAGTACTTC,CASSLWSGGAPYEQYF
TRBV19,NA,TRBJ2-4,NA,TGTGCCAGCTCAGCCCGTCGGACAGCCGGCGACATTCAGTACTTC,CASSARRTAGDIQYF
TRBV7-9,TRBD2,TRBJ2-3,NA,TGTGCCAGCAGCTTTGGGGCGGGAGTCCTTTCAGATACGCAGTATTTT,CASSFGAGVLSDTQYF
TRBV25-1,NA,TRBJ2-4,once,TGTGCCAGCAGTGGCAGGCAGGGCAGAAACATTCAGTACTTC,CASSGRQGRNIQYF
TRBV9,NA,TRBJ2-3,NA,TGTGCCAGCAGCGTAGCTGTGGGTCTAGTGCTCACAGATACGCAGTATTTT,CASSVAVGLVLTDTQYF
TRBV10-3,NA,TRBJ2-7,NA,TGTGCCATCAGTGACGGCGGTGGCCGTGCCTACGAGCAGTACTTC,CAISDGGGRAYEQYF
TRBV5-5,TRBD1,TRBJ1-5,NA,TGTGCCAGCAGCTTGGTTCTCGGACAGGGGGGCAATCAGCCCCAGCATTTT,CASSLVLGQGGNQPQHF
TRBV19,NA,TRBJ1-5,NA,TGTGCCAGTAGTATATCGAGCAATCAGCCCCAGCATTTT,CASSISSNQPQHF
TRBV14,TRBD2,TRBJ2-3,NA,TGTGCCAGCAGCCAGTACGGGCGGGGGAGCACAGATACGCAGTATTTT,CASSQYGRGSTDTQYF
TRBV20-1,NA,TRBJ2-5,NA,TGCAGTGCTATTCAGGAGACCCAGTACTTC,CSAIQETQYF
TRBV27,NA,TRBJ1-1,NA,TGTGCCAGCAGTCGCAGGAGAGGGGGCACTGAAGCTTTCTTT,CASSRRRGGTEAFF
TRBV6-5,NA,TRBJ2-3,NA,TGTGCCAGCAGTTACTCCCGGGAGACAGATACGCAGTATTTT,CASSYSRETDTQYF
TRBV6-6,TRBD2,TRBJ2-1,NA,TGTGCCAGCAGTTACTCAGACGCGGGGGGGCAAAATGAGCAGTTCTTC,CASSYSDAGGQNEQFF
TRBV7-2,TRBD2,TRBJ2-7,once,TGTGCCAGCAGCTTCATAGCGGGGGGGACGTACGAGCAGTACTTC,CASSFIAGGTYEQYF
TRBV28,NA,TRBJ1-5,NA,TGTGCCAGCAGTATGACACTTAGCAATCAGCCCCAGCATTTT,CASSMTLSNQPQHF
TRBV12-5,NA,TRBJ2-5,NA,TGTGCTAGTGGGAGCCTAGGGGCAGAGACCCAGTACTTC,CASGSLGAETQYF
TRBV7-2,NA,TRBJ2-5,NA,TGTGCCAGCAGCCCCTGGCGGCAAGAGACCCAGTACTTC,CASSPWRQETQYF
TRBV19,NA,TRBJ1-2,NA,TGTGCCAGTATAGGCACAGGGTGGGACTATGGCTACACCTTC,CASIGTGWDYGYTF
TRBV28,TRBD1,TRBJ2-7,NA,TGTGCCAGCAGCTCCTGGACAGGGACATCCTACGAGCAGTACTTC,CASSSWTGTSYEQYF
TRBV27,NA,TRBJ2-7,NA,TGTGCCAGCAGCCCCCAGCTAGCAGTGGGTGAGCAGTACTTC,CASSPQLAVGEQYF
TRBV28,TRBD2,TRBJ2-7,NA,TGTGCCAGCACGACCCTAGCGGGATTTGACCACGAGCAGTACTTC,CASTTLAGFDHEQYF
TRBV14,NA,TRBJ2-3,NA,TGTGCCAGCAGCCAAGGAGGTCTAGTGGTTCCTGTGGTTCTGGGTACGCAGTATTTT,CASSQGGLVVPVVLGTQYF
TRBV7-9,NA,TRBJ2-7,NA,TGTGCCAGCAGCTCAGACTTGAAGCAGGGGAACGAGCAGTACTTC,CASSSDLKQGNEQYF
TRBV5-1,TRBD2,TRBJ2-1,once,TGCGCCAGCAGCTTATTAGGGACTAGCGGGGGGGTATACAATGAGCAGTTCTTC,CASSLLGTSGGVYNEQFF
TRBV18,NA,TRBJ2-1,NA,TGTGCCAGCTCACCGGGGCGGTCAGGGAGGAATGAGCAGTTCTTC,CASSPGRSGRNEQFF
TRBV7-3,TRBD2,TRBJ2-2,NA,TGTGCCAGCAGCAGAGTAGCGGGAGTAGGGACCGGGGAGCTGTTTTTT,CASSRVAGVGTGELFF
TRBV23-1,NA,TRBJ2-6,NA,TGCGCCAGCAGTCCCCCGTCCCCTGGGGCCAACGTCCTGACTTTC,CASSPPSPGANVLTF
TRBV6-4,NA,TRBJ2-1,NA,TGTGCCAGCAGCAACTGGTACGGGGAGAATGAGCAGTTCTTC,CASSNWYGENEQFF
TRBV4-2,NA,TRBJ2-6,NA,TGTGCCAGCAGCCAAGAGGCCCGGGGGAAGAGTGGGGCCAACGTCCTGACTTTC,CASSQEARGKSGANVLTF
TRBV19,NA,TRBJ2-7,NA,TGTGCCAGTAGTATTGGCAGTACCTCGGGCGAGCAGTACTTC,CASSIGSTSGEQYF
TRBV7-8,TRBD2,TRBJ2-2,few,TGTGCCAGCAAAAAGACTAGCGGGAGGGCAAACGGGGAGCTGTTTTTT,CASKKTSGRANGELFF
TRBV29-1,NA,TRBJ1-1,NA,TGCAGCGCCCGCGGACGGGCGAGGGACACTGAAGCTTTCTTT,CSARGRARDTEAFF
TRBV7-3,NA,TRBJ2-3,NA,TGTGCCAGCAGCTTACGGGGGGCGGAACTTAGTGTAGATACGCAGTATTTT,CASSLRGAELSVDTQYF
TRBV9,TRBD1,TRBJ2-1,NA,TGTGCCAGCAGCGTGGACAGGGGGCCCCACAATGAGCAGTTCTTC,CASSVDRGPHNEQFF
TRBV9,NA,TRBJ2-3,NA,TGTGCCAGCAGCGTAGGCGGCACAGATACGCAGTATTTT,CASSVGGTDTQYF